The 4 T cell receptor beta chains below were found in one sample sequenced in a study of PD-1 blockade in classical Hodgkin lymphoma. All patients experienced relapse after autologous stem cell transplantation, and brentuximab vedotin exposure was variable. Some clones are missing from TCRdb's copy, which holds only in-frame ones; the method was immunoSEQ multiplex PCR. The table shows about 23,000 clones, with about 71% occurring only once. The sample was peripheral blood mononuclear cells (PBMCs), taken at baseline. All receptors derive from a human donor with classical Hodgkin lymphoma.

The chain recombines TRBV10-2 with TRBJ2-7, with TRBD1 as a possible D gene (6 bases). Trimming cost V 3 bases and J 6 bases, with 21 bases left between them. The CDR3 loop spans 16 amino acids. Germline CDR1 is WSHSY and CDR2 is SAAADI. The DNA for the CDR3 is TGCGCCAGCAGTGAAGGGATCCCCAGCAGGGGTAGCGAGCAGTACGTC. Translated: CASSEGIPSRGSEQYV.

The chain combines TRBV30 with TRBJ1-1; D gene uncertain. V gave up 2 bases and J gave up 11 bases, with 9 bases separating them. The length of the CDR3 is 10 residues. CDR1 and CDR2 (germline): GTSNPN, SVGIG (reference sequence). The CDR3 reads CAWSPPRAFF. Here the CDR3 DNA reads TGTGCCTGGAGTCCCCCCCGGGCTTTCTTT. The complete variable domain, with remaining parts taken from reference TRBV30 and TRBJ1-1, reads SQTIHQWPATLVQPVGSPLSLECTVEGTSNPNLYWYRQAAGRGLQLLFYSVGIGQISSEVPQNLSASRPQDRQFILSSKKLLLSDSGFYLCAWSPPRAFFGQGTRLTVV.

In this sample, this clone turned up once. The chain links TRBV19 to TRBJ1-1; no firm D call. Trimming cost V 10 bases and J 1 base, with 13 bases left between them. The V gene's germline CDR1 is LNHDA and CDR2 SQIVND (reference sequence). The CDR3 sequence is 13 residues long. The CDR3 region is CAIKDGRNTEAFF. Written as DNA, the CDR3 is TGTGCCATTAAGGACGGCCGGAACACTGAAGCTTTCTTT.

This sequence joins TRBV25-1 and TRBJ1-5; possible D gene TRBD1, 6 bases. Trimming removed 5 bases at V and 5 bases at J, with 16 bases between. CDR3 length equals 15 residues. Germline V gene sequence: CDR1 MGHDK, CDR2 SYGVNS. The CDR3 region is CASSLTARGYQPQHF. CDR3 coding DNA: TGTGCCAGCAGTTTGACGGCAAGGGGGTATCAGCCCCAGCATTTT.